Below are 26 T cell receptor beta chains sequenced from a single sample in a study of blood T cell repertoires in COVID-19. Generated by immunoSEQ multiplex PCR, the TCRdb table keeps only in-frame clones and is missing some. In the table there are about 220,000 clones, 60% to 85% of which are singletons. Sequencing used peripheral blood. These receptors came from a woman aged 70-85 years with acute or convalescent COVID-19.

This clone was recorded once. This chain links TRBV6-5 with TRBJ2-2; perhaps TRBD1 as D (6 bases). This CDR3 spans 14 amino acids. V lost 6 bases to trimming and J lost 5 bases, with 13 bases between them. The V gene's germline CDR1 is MNHEY and CDR2 SVGAGI. The CDR3 loop is CASSPGVWTGELFF. CDR3 sequence (DNA): TGTGCCAGCAGCCCAGGGGTTTGGACCGGGGAGCTGTTTTTT.

The V call is TRBV4-2, the J call TRBJ1-2; D not certain. The CDR3 is made up of 16 amino acids. Looked up from germline, CDR1 is LGHNA and CDR2 is YNFKEQ. V was clipped by 4 bases and J by 2 bases, with 17 bases between them. CDR3: CASSLEPSAVNYGYTF. The CDR3 DNA follows: TGTGCCAGCAGCCTCGAACCTTCTGCAGTCAACTATGGCTACACCTTC.

The genes are TRBV24-1 and TRBJ1-2, with D maybe TRBD1 (6 bases). In germline, CDR1 is KGHDR, CDR2 SFDVKD. The CDR3 runs 13 residues. V lost 10 bases, J lost 7 bases, and 18 bases lay in between. CDR3 protein: CATQIPGDLGYTF. CDR3 DNA sequence: TGTGCCACACAAATCCCAGGGGATCTTGGCTACACCTTC.

This chain connects TRBV4-1 to TRBJ1-5, with TRBD1 as a possible D gene (5 bases). Between the trimmed V and J ends, which lost 0 bases and 5 bases, there was a span of 17 bases. CDR3 length: 17 residues. CDR1 is MGHRA and CDR2 is YSYEKL in the germline V gene. In nucleotides, the CDR3 is TGCGCCAGCAGCCAAGATCATAGCCCCGGAGGGGATCAGCCCCAGCATTTT. Translating it yields CASSQDHSPGGDQPQHF.

The genes are TRBV12-3 or TRBV12-4 and TRBJ2-7; D possibly corresponds to TRBD2 (5 bases). The CDR3 is 13 residues long. Trimming removed 2 bases from V and 4 bases from J, with 9 bases in between. This CDR3 reads CASSLYRGYEQYF. The CDR3 nucleotides read TGTGCCAGCAGTTTATACCGGGGTTACGAGCAGTACTTC.

The chain uses TRBV6-5 and TRBJ1-4, with D possibly matching TRBD1 (5 bases). Trimming removed 7 bases from V and 5 bases from J, with 14 bases in between. CDR1 is MNHEY and CDR2 is SVGAGI in the germline V gene. The CDR3 spans 14 residues. Here the CDR3 DNA reads TGTGCCAGCACTACAACAGGAAGAAATGAAAAACTGTTTTTT. Encoded protein: CASTTTGRNEKLFF.

The chain employs TRBV5-1 and TRBJ2-7, with 8 bases that match TRBD1. Trimming took 4 bases from V and 3 from J; bases not matched to a gene: 3. The CDR3 consists of 13 residues. Germline CDR1 reads SGHRS; CDR2 reads YFSETQ. The CDR3 is CASSPTGGYEQYV. The CDR3 nucleotides are TGCGCCAGCAGCCCCACAGGGGGCTACGAGCAGTACGTC.

This sequence joins TRBV4-3 and TRBJ2-4, with D possibly being TRBD1 (5 bases). Germline V gene lookup returns CDR1 LGHNA and CDR2 YSLEER. The CDR3 loop spans 17 amino acids. Trimming removed 0 bases at V and 3 bases at J, with 15 bases between. CDR3 loop: CASSQEVSRQGKNIQYF. In nucleotides, the CDR3 is TGCGCCAGCAGCCAAGAGGTGAGCCGGCAGGGCAAAAACATTCAGTACTTC.

The CDR3 DNA reads TGCGCCAGCAGTACCCGGACACGGTGGAAGGAGACCCAGTACTTC. This codes for CASSTRTRWKETQYF. The chain is built from TRBV10-2 and TRBJ2-5; TRBD1 might be the D (5 bases). The V gene's germline CDR1 is WSHSY and CDR2 SAAADI. V was shortened by 5 bases and J by 5 bases, with 18 bases between the two germline ends. This CDR3 spans 15 amino acids.

This chain uses TRBV19 with TRBJ2-7; possibly TRBD1 for D (6 bases). Trimming took 2 bases from V and 0 from J, leaving 8 bases between them. This CDR3 region has 14 residues. Germline V lookup: CDR1 LNHDA, CDR2 SQIVND (reference sequence). CDR3: CASSITGSSYEQYF. For the CDR3, the DNA is TGTGCCAGTAGTATAACAGGGAGCTCCTACGAGCAGTACTTC.

This chain connects TRBV10-3 to TRBJ1-1; perhaps TRBD1 as D (5 bases). Germline CDR1 reads ENHRY; CDR2 reads SYGVKD. V was cut by 4 bases and J by 5 bases, with 14 bases left in between. The CDR3 contains 14 residues. DNA for the CDR3: TGTGCCATCAGTGGGGCAGGGTCAGTTACTGAAGCTTTCTTT. Translation gives CAISGAGSVTEAFF.

V is TRBV5-1 and J is TRBJ1-6; 8 positions match TRBD1. The J segment lost 10 bases and the V segment lost 4 bases, leaving 16 bases of the junction unmatched. The CDR3 extends over 17 amino acids. Germline V gene data show CDR1 as SGHRS and CDR2 as YFSETQ. The CDR3, as DNA: TGCGCCAGCAGCGGGGGATCCGGGACAGGACCACCCTCACCCCTCCACTTT. The encoded protein is CASSGGSGTGPPSPLHF.

The V gene is TRBV9, the J gene TRBJ2-5; TRBD2 matches 13 bases. The V segment lost 5 bases and the J segment 5 bases; nucleotides outside the gene matches: 6. From germline, CDR1 is SGDLS and CDR2 YYNGEE. The CDR3 consists of 15 residues. The chain's CDR3 is CASSPGLAGVETQYF. CDR3 coding DNA: TGTGCCAGCAGTCCCGGACTAGCGGGGGTCGAGACCCAGTACTTC.

The chain carries TRBV6-5 and TRBJ1-6; D is undetermined. CDR1 and CDR2 (germline): MNHEY, SVGAGI. The CDR3 covers 15 residues. V was pared by 0 bases and J by 6 bases, with 9 bases between. The CDR3 sequence: CASSYSGRFNSPLHF. The CDR3 bases are TGTGCCAGCAGTTACTCCGGTCGGTTTAATTCACCCCTCCACTTT.

The rearrangement joins TRBV11-1 to TRBJ2-3; perhaps TRBD2 as D (6 bases). Trimming shortened V by 5 bases and J by 2 bases, and 14 bases separated the two germline ends. CDR3 length: 15 amino acids. Germline CDR1 and CDR2: SGHAT and FQDESV (reference sequence). For the CDR3, the DNA is TGTGCCAGCAGCGGTCGCTCGGGAGACACAGATACGCAGTATTTT. This sequence encodes CASSGRSGDTDTQYF.

This chain connects TRBV9 to TRBJ1-1; maybe TRBD1 (5 bases). CDR1 is SGDLS, CDR2 YYNGEE, per germline. V was trimmed by 1 base and J by 5 bases, leaving 9 bases between them. The CDR3 covers 13 residues. For the CDR3, the DNA is TGTGCCAGCAGCGTATCGGCAGGGACTGAAGCTTTCTTT. Protein product: CASSVSAGTEAFF.

The rearrangement links TRBV5-1 to TRBJ2-1, with 7 bases that match TRBD2. Germline V gene lookup returns CDR1 SGHRS and CDR2 YFSETQ. CDR3 length equals 15 residues. V dropped 2 bases and J dropped 7; count of bases not matched to a gene: 9. The CDR3 loop is CASSFMGLAANEQFF. The DNA of the CDR3 is TGCGCCAGCAGCTTTATGGGTCTAGCGGCGAATGAGCAGTTCTTC.

This sequence joins TRBV4-1 and TRBJ2-1, with 10 nucleotides matching TRBD2. In germline, CDR1 is MGHRA, CDR2 YSYEKL. V shed 0 bases and J 10 bases; nucleotides not matched to a gene: 12. The CDR3 is 17 amino acids. CDR3 loop: CASSQDRSGGAVREQFF. Written as DNA, the CDR3 is TGCGCCAGCAGCCAAGATCGCAGCGGGGGGGCGGTGAGGGAGCAGTTCTTC.

In this sample, this clone turned up a few times. In DNA, the CDR3 is TGTGCCAGCAGCCAATTGCAGGGCGAGGGCTACACCTTC. Protein product: CASSQLQGEGYTF. This rearrangement joins TRBV14 to TRBJ1-2; D possibly corresponds to TRBD1 (5 bases). V dropped 2 bases and J dropped 8 bases, with 12 bases sitting between them. Germline V gene lookup returns CDR1 SGHDN and CDR2 FVKESK. The CDR3 covers 13 residues.

CDR3 in amino acids: CASSPRTSPLDGELFF. CDR3 nucleotide sequence: TGTGCCAGCAGCCCCCGGACTAGCCCGTTGGACGGGGAGCTGTTTTTT. The gene calls are TRBV9 and TRBJ2-2; 8 bases are a match to TRBD2. The CDR3 sequence is 16 residues long. The germline gives CDR1 SGDLS, CDR2 YYNGEE. V lost 4 bases to trimming and J lost 7 bases; unmatched junction nucleotides: 12.

To note about this clone: The junction and the germline gene differ at one end; a read error may be behind it. CDR3 sequence reads: CASSRSSGGRLF. Written as DNA, the CDR3 is TGTGCCAGCAGCCGTTCTAGCGGGGGTAGACTCTTC. V usage is TRBV4-2 and J usage is TRBJ2-1; 10 bases are a match to TRBD2. Germline V gene lookup returns CDR1 LGHNA and CDR2 YNFKEQ. This CDR3 has 12 residues.

This clone has just a few counts. CDR3: CAISESRGGAEAFF. CDR3 DNA sequence: TGTGCCATCAGTGAGTCTCGGGGTGGAGCTGAAGCTTTCTTT. The rearrangement joins TRBV10-3 to TRBJ1-1, with D unresolved. Germline-derived CDR1 and CDR2 are ENHRY and SYGVKD. V shed 0 bases and J shed 6 bases, with 11 bases lying between them. CDR3 length equals 14 residues.

J is TRBJ2-7 and V is TRBV12-5; 8 bases fit TRBD1. The germline CDR1 and CDR2 sequences are LGHNT and FRNRAP. The junction had 2 bases not matched to a gene; V was cut back by 1 base and J by 6 bases. This CDR3 has 13 amino acids. The CDR3 here is CASGLDDRGEQYF. As DNA, the CDR3 is TGTGCTAGTGGTTTGGACGACAGGGGCGAGCAGTACTTC.

The V gene is TRBV3-1 (or the pseudogene TRBV3-2), the J gene TRBJ2-1, with D possibly matching TRBD2 (7 bases). Germline CDR1 LGHDT, CDR2 YNNKEL (reference sequence). This CDR3 is built from 15 residues. V lost 2 bases, J lost 4 bases, and 12 bases lay in between. CDR3 DNA: TGTGCCAGCAGCCAACAAGCGGGGACATACAATGAGCAGTTCTTC. Its translation: CASSQQAGTYNEQFF.

The J gene is TRBJ1-5, the V gene TRBV6-5; D possibly corresponds to TRBD1 (6 bases). Trimming pared 8 bases from V and 4 bases from J, leaving 12 bases between. Germline CDR1 and CDR2: MNHEY and SVGAGI. The CDR3 has 13 residues. Here the CDR3 DNA reads TGTGCCAGCTCGGGAGGGGGTAATCAGCCCCAGCATTTT. It yields the protein CASSGGGNQPQHF.

This chain connects TRBV3-1 (or the pseudogene TRBV3-2) to TRBJ2-1; D may be TRBD2 (6 bases). The germline V gene has CDR1 LGHDT and CDR2 YNNKEL (reference sequence). Trimming cost V 0 bases and J 9 bases, with 15 bases left between them. CDR3 length equals 15 residues. The DNA of the CDR3 is TGTGCCAGCAGCCAAGATCTCGAACTAGCCGGTGAGCAGTTCTTC. As protein: CASSQDLELAGEQFF.